This TCR beta chain was documented in a study of T cells in women clearing cervical HPV infection. Study details: Cases: HPV16-related CIN3 or worse on histology, a couple of invasive cancers.

Dot-blot hybridization genotyped cervical HPV amplified with MY09/MY11 PCR. Details on this clone: The DNA ends 3 residues before the CDR3 does, and the rest of the CDR3 is filled in from the germline J gene.

The table came from immunoSEQ multiplex PCR; TCRdb's copy has only in-frame clones and leaves some out. The sample table includes 45,000 to 50,000 clones. The CDR3 is 12 amino acids. Germline V lookup: CDR1 SEHNR, CDR2 FQNEAQ (reference sequence). The sequence was obtained from a woman between 18 and 70 years old with a cervical HPV16 infection that either progressed to CIN3+ or cleared (not recorded which). The chain uses TRBV7-9 and TRBJ1-2; D gene ambiguous. The sequencing input was blood buffy coat. Incomplete CDR3 DNA: TGTGCCAGCAGCTACCTTAACTACGGG. Its translation is CASSYLNYG. The CDR3, in full, reads CASSYLNYGYTF.